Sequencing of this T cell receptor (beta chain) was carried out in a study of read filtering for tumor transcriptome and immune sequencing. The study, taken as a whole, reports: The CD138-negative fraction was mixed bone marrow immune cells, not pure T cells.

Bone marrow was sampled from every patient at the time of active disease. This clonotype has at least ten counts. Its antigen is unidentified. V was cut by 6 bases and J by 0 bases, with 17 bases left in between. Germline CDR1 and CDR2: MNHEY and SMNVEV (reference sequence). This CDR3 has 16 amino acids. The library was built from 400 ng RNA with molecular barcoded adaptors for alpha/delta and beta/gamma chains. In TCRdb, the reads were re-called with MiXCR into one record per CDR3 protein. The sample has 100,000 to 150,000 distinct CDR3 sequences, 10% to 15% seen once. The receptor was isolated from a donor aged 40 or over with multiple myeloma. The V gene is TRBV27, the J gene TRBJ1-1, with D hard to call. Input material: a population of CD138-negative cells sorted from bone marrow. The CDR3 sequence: CASSPGSGRLNTEAFF. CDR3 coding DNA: TGTGCCAGCAGCCCCGGTAGCGGCAGACTGAACACTGAAGCTTTCTTT.